The 10 T cell receptor beta chains presented below share a single source sample, sequenced in a study of CD8 T cells in Susac syndrome. RNA, at about 0.45 to 1 ug, was reverse transcribed with random hexamers. TCRdb recomputed calls from the immunoSEQ multiplex PCR reads with MiXCR, one row per CDR3 protein. The sample gives about 80,000 distinct CDR3 sequences, approximately 94% of which show up once; roughly 0.24% is in the top ten. Sequenced input: CD8+ T cells from PBMCs. The receptors originated from a human donor in good health.

The chain couples TRBV27 to TRBJ2-5; the D gene is possibly TRBD2 (5 bases). The CDR3 is 16 residues long. Per germline, CDR1 MNHEY and CDR2 SMNVEV (reference sequence). V dropped 4 bases and J dropped 0 bases, with 15 bases sitting between them. The CDR3 here is CASSSLGRLNQETQYF. The DNA for the CDR3 is TGTGCCAGCAGTTCACTAGGACGGCTAAACCAAGAGACCCAGTACTTC.

The CDR3 sequence: CASSQDSGGEYGYTF. CDR3 DNA: TGCGCCAGCAGCCAAGATTCGGGGGGAGAGTATGGCTACACCTTC. The rearrangement joins TRBV4-1 to TRBJ1-2; D perhaps matches TRBD1 (5 bases). Trimming left V 0 bases short and J 5 bases short, with 13 bases between. CDR1 is MGHRA and CDR2 is YSYEKL in the germline V gene. The CDR3 is 15 residues long.

This clonotype was picked up one time. V and J are TRBV5-1 and TRBJ2-7; tentative D call: TRBD1 (6 bases). The CDR3 runs to 13 residues. Looked up from germline, CDR1 is SGHRS and CDR2 is YFSETQ. Trimming took off 4 bases at V and 4 bases at J, with 12 bases between the two ends. For the CDR3, the DNA is TGCGCCAGCAGCCCGACAGGCTTATACGAGCAGTACGTC. Amino acids: CASSPTGLYEQYV.

The gene calls are TRBV20-1 and TRBJ2-1, with 11 bases aligning to TRBD2. With V trimmed by 3 bases and J by 8 bases, 9 bases remained unmatched. The CDR3 contains 15 residues. Looked up from germline, CDR1 is DFQATT and CDR2 is SNEGSKA (reference sequence). The chain's CDR3 is CSARGLADKWDEQFF. CDR3 in DNA: TGCAGTGCTAGGGGACTAGCGGACAAATGGGATGAGCAGTTCTTC.

The V and J genes are TRBV29-1 and TRBJ2-1, with D maybe TRBD2 (5 bases). CDR3 length: 10 amino acids. V lost 4 bases to trimming and J lost 10 bases, with 8 bases between them. CDR1 and CDR2 from the germline V gene are SQVTM and ANQGSEA. The CDR3 loop is CSVGGLEQFF. The DNA of the CDR3 is TGCAGCGTTGGAGGGCTAGAGCAGTTCTTC.

V is TRBV7-9 and J is TRBJ1-2, with D perhaps TRBD1 (6 bases). The V gene lost 7 bases and the J gene lost 5 bases, with 17 bases spanning the gap. Germline V gene sequence: CDR1 SEHNR, CDR2 FQNEAQ (reference sequence). This CDR3 is 14 amino acids long. CDR3 sequence: CASTQGGGRYGYTF. The CDR3, as DNA: TGTGCCAGCACGCAGGGAGGGGGTCGGTATGGCTACACCTTC.

The chain couples TRBV12-3 or TRBV12-4 to TRBJ2-1, with D possibly TRBD2 on 5 matching bases. Trimming cost V 3 bases and J 4 bases, with 7 bases left between them. The CDR3 runs to 13 residues. The chain's CDR3 is CASSFGRYNEQFF. Written as DNA, the CDR3 is TGTGCCAGCAGTTTTGGGAGATACAATGAGCAGTTCTTC.

J is TRBJ2-2 and V is TRBV19; D might be TRBD1 (6 bases). The CDR3 is made up of 14 amino acids. Germline V gene sequence: CDR1 LNHDA, CDR2 SQIVND (reference sequence). Deletions cut 2 bases from V and 5 bases from J, with 9 bases between. CDR3 sequence: CASSIPQGTGELFF. CDR3 DNA sequence: TGTGCCAGTAGTATACCACAGGGAACCGGGGAGCTGTTTTTT.

The chain employs TRBV7-9 and TRBJ2-1; maybe TRBD1 (5 bases). The CDR3 runs to 14 residues. Trimming removed 3 bases from V and 7 bases from J, with 13 bases in between. CDR1 is SEHNR, CDR2 FQNEAQ, per germline (reference sequence). Here the CDR3 reads CASSLVTGENEQFF. In nucleotides, the CDR3 is TGTGCCAGCAGCTTGGTAACAGGAGAGAATGAGCAGTTCTTC.

The chain links TRBV27 to TRBJ1-1; 10 bases are shared with TRBD1. The CDR3 runs 12 residues. V lost 3 bases, J lost 13 bases, and 5 bases stayed unmatched. In germline, CDR1 is MNHEY, CDR2 SMNVEV (reference sequence). CDR3 amino acids: CASSLGQGRVFF. The CDR3 nucleotides are TGTGCCAGCAGTTTGGGACAGGGGAGGGTTTTCTTT.